This TCR beta chain was documented in a study of Ad26.COV2.S vaccination and SARS-CoV-2 variants. Study-level information: Ad26.COV2.S shots went into the muscle once or twice, 56 days apart. Study-level points and caveats: People who got the vaccine or the placebo had similar non-spike TCR breadth.

The germline gives CDR1 SGHTS, CDR2 YDEGEE. V was shortened by 2 bases and J by 1 base, with 6 bases between the two germline ends. This CDR3 is built from 13 residues. As to this clone: The target antigen is unknown.

As for treatment: approximately 18 received Ad26.COV2.S at low or high dose, single or two shots; several received placebo; per-sample allocation not given. Each sample was drawn 63 days after the first injection (of vaccine or placebo). At a Boston site, the person donating was an adult of 18-55 years. It was Wuhan-strain SARS-CoV-2 spike that the Ad26 vaccine vector expressed. Sequenced by immunoSEQ multiplex PCR; TCRdb stores in-frame clones only, minus some. The sample has some 520,000 clones, around 88% seen once. This sequence originates from a person aged 18 to 59 who received the Ad26.COV2.S COVID-19 vaccine or a placebo. The sample consisted of peripheral blood, taken in a trial of Ad26.COV2.S vaccine versus placebo. V gene TRBV5-8 combines with J gene TRBJ1-1, with unresolved D. In DNA, the CDR3 is TGTGCCAGCAGCTTATGGAAGAACACTGAAGCTTTCTTT. This codes for CASSLWKNTEAFF.